The source of this T cell receptor (beta chain) is a study of blood T cell repertoires in COVID-19. Study-level information: Donors in the United States, Italy and Spain gave samples during acute or convalescent COVID-19. Sources were T cells, B-cell-depleted T cells, or PBMCs; the material itself was cDNA or gDNA.

The CDR3 runs 17 residues. The ends lost 5 bases at V and 4 bases at J; junction bases unmatched: 12. Germline V gene data show CDR1 as SGHTA and CDR2 as FQGTGA. As handled by the study authors: Reference gene primer amplification in the assay estimated nucleated cell counts. Only in-frame clones appear in the TCRdb table, and some are missing; sequencing was by immunoSEQ multiplex PCR. V and J calls and clone size are copied from that table; D and trimming were computed from the DNA. The data contain approximately 80,000 clones, 70% to 90% of them singletons. The chain has TRBV7-3 and TRBJ2-2, with TRBD1 matching 8 bases. Material: peripheral blood. This TCR was recovered from a woman of 80 years or more with acute or convalescent COVID-19. CDR3 region: CASSSEPGTGRTGELFF. Written as DNA, the CDR3 is TGTGCCAGCAGCAGCGAACCGGGGACAGGACGCACCGGGGAGCTGTTTTTT.